The clone carrying this T cell receptor beta chain was seen once. Antigen unknown. Hyperthyroidism patients were newly diagnosed, had disease duration under 2 months, and were aged 18 to 65 years. The data are from a study of T cells in Graves' hyperthyroidism and ophthalmopathy. Across the whole study: Before treatment of any kind, peripheral blood was taken at initial diagnosis.

Template material for amplifying TCR beta CDR3 regions consisted of RNA transcripts. HTBI primers drove first-round RT-PCR of the TCR CDR3. A single record per CDR3 protein comes from TCRdb applying MiXCR to the multiplex PCR reads. Here the sample spans hundreds of thousands of distinct CDR3 sequences, approximately 13% being singletons. Study-level findings and limits: Ophthalmopathy was separated from stable hyperthyroidism by a 13 V-J model. Peripheral blood also featured most of the thyroid clonotypes expanded above 0.001.

The sequenced sample consisted of blood. This TCR was recovered from a woman aged 30 to 39 with Graves' hyperthyroidism.

The CDR3 region is CASSFSVSDTQYF. CDR3 nucleotide sequence: TGTGCCAGCAGTTTTAGCGTCTCAGATACGCAGTATTTT. The V call is TRBV28, the J call TRBJ2-3, with D perhaps TRBD2 (5 bases). The germline V and J ends were trimmed by 3 bases and 4 bases, with 8 bases remaining between them. CDR3 length: 13 amino acids. Germline loops: CDR1 MDHEN, CDR2 SYDVKM.